This T cell receptor (beta chain) was sequenced for a study of T cells in Graves' hyperthyroidism and ophthalmopathy. General observations from the study: Within blood appeared most thyroid clonotypes that had expanded above 0.001.

Trimming stripped 6 bases from V and 5 bases from J, with 22 bases between. The CDR3 consists of 15 residues. The V gene's germline CDR1 is DFQATT and CDR2 SNEGSKA (reference sequence). The table lists this clonotype with a few counts. Antigen: not known. TCR beta CDR3 regions were amplified from RNA transcripts. First-round RT-PCR of the TCR CDR3 relied on the HTBI primer set. TCRdb called the multiplex PCR reads again in MiXCR, with one record for every CDR3 protein. The repertoire has 400,000 to 600,000 distinct CDR3 sequences, roughly a sixth of them found once; the top ten carry 25% to 30%. Under 3 months was the duration of disease in ophthalmopathy patients, who also had a Clinical Activity Score of at least 3 and a NOSPECS grade of at least 4. Patients having uncontrolled infection, another autoimmune disease, pregnancy or lactation were not included. The PBMCs were taken from roughly 9.3 ml of fresh peripheral blood.

The specimen was blood. This chain connects TRBV20-1 to TRBJ2-5, with D possibly TRBD2 on 5 matching bases. This TCR came from a woman younger than 45 with Graves' ophthalmopathy. CDR3 coding DNA: TGCAGTGCCGGAGAGGACGGGGAGACAAGGGAGACCCAGTACTTC. Encoded protein: CSAGEDGETRETQYF.